This T cell receptor beta chain stems from a study of blood T cell repertoires in COVID-19. Overall study: The cDNA or gDNA used as material had been derived from T cells, B-cell-depleted T cells, or PBMCs.

The germline V gene encodes CDR1 SGHNT and CDR2 YYREEE (reference sequence). The V gene end was trimmed by 2 bases and the J gene end by 6 bases; junction bases not matched to a gene: 5. The CDR3 is 14 amino acids. Original processing notes: Reference gene primers were amplified, and this amplification served to estimate nucleated cell counts. Using immunoSEQ multiplex PCR, the repertoire was profiled, and TCRdb retains in-frame clones only, with some absent. The V and J calls and clone size are taken from that table; D and trimming were inferred from the DNA. The table shows some 97,000 clones, with more than 85% occurring only once.

This TCR was sampled from a man aged 50-59 years with active COVID-19. The rearrangement uses TRBV5-4 and TRBJ2-3; 8 bases agree with TRBD2. Sample: peripheral blood. The CDR3 sequence is CASSLAGAFDTQYF. CDR3 coding DNA: TGTGCCAGCAGCTTAGCGGGAGCTTTCGATACGCAGTATTTT.